The 27 T cell receptor beta chains in this list originate from one sample, sequenced in a study of blood T cells in healthy people across ages. A second 7 to 11 cycle PCR used barcoded and J-beta primers. TCRdb re-analysed the 5' RACE reads in MiXCR, keeping a single row per CDR3 protein. This table holds under 950,000 distinct CDR3 sequences, about 20% found once. Sequencing was carried out using blood. All receptors come from a man between 65 and 85 years old in good health.

The V call is TRBV5-5, the J call TRBJ2-6, with TRBD1 matching 10 bases. V shed 3 bases and J 0 bases; nucleotides not matched to a gene: 6. The CDR3 spans 18 residues. CDR1 and CDR2 (germline): SGHKS, YYEKEE (reference sequence). CDR3 region: CASSWSGTGVSGANVLTF. The CDR3 nucleotides are TGTGCCAGCAGCTGGAGTGGGACAGGGGTCTCTGGGGCCAACGTCCTGACTTTC.

This clonotype was found a few times. This chain joins TRBV15 and TRBJ1-1, with 7 nucleotides matching TRBD1. The germline gives CDR1 LNHNV, CDR2 YYDKDF (reference sequence). J lost 10 bases, V lost 0 bases, and 11 bases had no gene match. There are 15 residues in the CDR3. The CDR3 sequence: CATSRDGTVLTGAFF. The CDR3 DNA reads as TGTGCCACCAGCAGAGATGGGACAGTCCTCACAGGAGCTTTCTTT.

This clonotype was counted at least ten times. This chain connects TRBV18 to TRBJ2-1, with 8 bases identical to TRBD1. Germline V gives CDR1 KGHSH, CDR2 LQKENI. After removal of 8 bases from V and 7 bases from J, the junction contained 10 bases not matched to a gene. The CDR3 runs 14 residues. The CDR3 DNA sequence: TGTGCCAGCACCGACAGGGGTAGCGTTAATGAGCAGTTCTTC. This translates into CASTDRGSVNEQFF.

This clonotype was picked up a small number of times. CDR3 sequence: CSGGTTARNEQFF. The CDR3 bases are TGCAGCGGCGGGACTACAGCTCGGAATGAGCAGTTCTTC. The chain has TRBV29-1 and TRBJ2-5, with 7 bases aligning to TRBD2. The end of the DNA aligns better with TRBJ2-1, so the J call may be wrong. Germline lookup yields CDR1 SQVTM and CDR2 ANQGSEA. This CDR3 spans 13 amino acids.

The chain uses TRBV29-1 and TRBJ2-2; 10 bases fit TRBD1. Germline V gene data show CDR1 as SQVTM and CDR2 as ANQGSEA. This CDR3 has 17 residues. After removal of 7 bases from V and 3 bases from J, the junction contained 14 bases not matched to a gene. CDR3 bases: TGCAGCGCCAGCGTCCGATTGACAGGGGGCGACACCGGGGAGCTGTTTTTT. This translates into CSASVRLTGGDTGELFF.

This sequence joins TRBV6-2 or TRBV6-3 and TRBJ2-5; 9 bases match TRBD1. The assigned J gene may be wrong: the sequence end matches TRBJ2-7 better. The CDR3 length is 14 residues. Germline values: CDR1 MNHEY, CDR2 SVGEGT. CDR3 amino acids: CASSPPGQGYEQYV. The CDR3 nucleotides are TGTGCCAGCAGTCCTCCGGGACAGGGCTACGAGCAGTACGTC.

This clonotype appeared a few times. This rearrangement joins TRBV7-3 to TRBJ2-5, with 8 bases identical to TRBD1. The CDR3 spans 17 residues. The V and J ends lost 3 bases and 2 bases, in that order; junction bases with no gene match: 11. Germline-derived CDR1 and CDR2 are SGHTA and FQGTGA. The CDR3 DNA reads as TGTGCCAGCAGCTTGGGAGCGACCGGGACAGGTCAAGAGACCCAGTACTTC. Residues: CASSLGATGTGQETQYF.

This clonotype was counted between two and nine times. The chain employs TRBV7-7 and TRBJ2-5; D uncertain. The CDR3 loop spans 14 amino acids. Germline V gene data show CDR1 as SSHAT and CDR2 as FNYEAQ (reference sequence). Trimming took 2 bases from V and 1 from J, leaving 8 bases between them. CDR3 sequence (DNA): TGTGCCAGCAGCTTACGGCGGAGCCAAGAGACCCAGTACTTC. It translates to CASSLRRSQETQYF.

This clonotype has more than one count but fewer than ten. The chain joins TRBV5-1 to TRBJ2-1; D might be TRBD2 (5 bases). Germline V lookup: CDR1 SGHRS, CDR2 YFSETQ. V lost 0 bases to trimming and J lost 7 bases, with 14 bases between them. The CDR3 sequence is 15 residues long. The CDR3 DNA reads as TGCGCCAGCAGCTTGGCCGTCGGGGAGTTGAATGAGCAGTTCTTC. Its translation: CASSLAVGELNEQFF.

This clonotype was seen many times. This sequence joins TRBV12-3 or TRBV12-4 and TRBJ1-4; D call uncertain. Trimming left V 8 bases short and J 5 bases short, with 15 bases between. This CDR3 is 14 amino acids long. CDR3 region: CASGKDTLNEKLFF. In nucleotides, the CDR3 is TGTGCCAGCGGAAAAGACACCTTAAATGAAAAACTGTTTTTT.

This clonotype has more than one count but fewer than ten. The chain has TRBV12-3 or TRBV12-4 and TRBJ1-1; D unclear. The CDR3 is 12 amino acids. Trimming removed 3 bases from V and 7 bases from J, with 9 bases in between. The CDR3: CASSFWGNEAFF. CDR3 nucleotides: TGTGCCAGCAGTTTCTGGGGAAATGAAGCTTTCTTT.

The chain employs TRBV6-4 and TRBJ2-7; D is undetermined. Per the germline V gene, CDR1 is MRHNA and CDR2 is SNTAGT. This CDR3 is built from 10 residues. The V end was cut by 5 bases, the J end by 7 bases, with 6 bases between. DNA for the CDR3: TGTGCCAGCAGTAAATGGGAGCAGTACGTC. This encodes CASSKWEQYV.

This clonotype was seen only a few times. The chain has TRBV13 and TRBJ2-1; D is unclear. The end of the DNA fits TRBJ2-7 better, so the J call may be wrong. CDR1 and CDR2 (germline): PRHDT, FYEKMQ (reference sequence). The CDR3 extends over 13 amino acids. In nucleotides, the CDR3 is TGTGCCAGCAGCGCGTTAAACTCCTACGAGCAGTACTTC. It yields the protein CASSALNSYEQYF.

This clonotype was detected ten times or more. The junction differs from germline at one of its ends, possibly a read error. The chain recombines TRBV5-1 with TRBJ1-1, with 7 bases lining up with TRBD1. The CDR3 spans 14 residues. Germline V lookup: CDR1 SGHRS, CDR2 YFSETQ. Written as DNA, the CDR3 is TGTGCCAGCAGCTCCCGGACAGGGAACACTGAAGCTTTCTTT. Protein product: CASSSRTGNTEAFF.

This chain joins TRBV12-3 or TRBV12-4 and TRBJ2-7; D is undetermined. The V gene lost 3 bases and the J gene lost 0 bases, with 9 bases spanning the gap. The CDR3 loop spans 14 amino acids. The CDR3 reads CASSFGSSSYEQYF. The CDR3 DNA follows: TGTGCCAGCAGTTTTGGCTCCAGCTCCTACGAGCAGTACTTC.

This clonotype was counted ten times or more. The chain couples TRBV12-3 or TRBV12-4 to TRBJ2-4; D is possibly TRBD2 (6 bases). With 4 bases removed from V and 0 bases from J, the gap between germline ends came to 7 bases. The length of the CDR3 is 14 residues. CDR3 in amino acids: CASSWGLAKNIQYF. In nucleotides, the CDR3 is TGTGCCAGCAGTTGGGGACTAGCCAAAAACATTCAGTACTTC.

This clonotype has a single count. The chain couples TRBV20-1 to TRBJ1-2; D is possibly TRBD1 (6 bases). The CDR3 loop spans 16 amino acids. V gave up 4 bases and J gave up 1 base, with 19 bases separating them. Germline V gene sequence: CDR1 DFQATT, CDR2 SNEGSKA (reference sequence). Here the CDR3 DNA reads TGCAGTGCTACGAAACTGGGGGCCCTACTTAACTATGGCTACACCTTC. Protein: CSATKLGALLNYGYTF.

The chain recombines TRBV20-1 with TRBJ2-1; D perhaps matches TRBD2 (6 bases). CDR1 is DFQATT, CDR2 SNEGSKA, per germline (reference sequence). Trimming left V 4 bases short and J 12 bases short, with 19 bases between. The CDR3 consists of 13 residues. The CDR3 DNA reads TGCAGTGCTATCCGACCCCTTACAGCGGGGCAGTTCTTC. Translating it yields CSAIRPLTAGQFF.

This clonotype has a handful of counts. The CDR3 sequence is CSVELRGLAFF. The CDR3 coding sequence is TGCAGCGTTGAGTTGAGGGGGCTAGCTTTCTTT. The gene calls are TRBV29-1 and TRBJ1-1; 7 nucleotides line up with TRBD1. CDR1 and CDR2 from the germline V gene are SQVTM and ANQGSEA. Trimming took 3 bases from V and 10 from J; bases not matched to a gene: 5. The CDR3 is made up of 11 amino acids. The full variable domain, its missing parts supplied by reference TRBV29-1 and TRBJ1-1, is SAVISQKPSRDICQRGTSLTIQCQVDSQVTMMFWYRQQPGQSLTLIATANQGSEATYESGFVIDKFPISRPNLTFSTLTVSNMSPEDSSIYLCSVELRGLAFFGQGTRLTVV.

Only one count was recorded for this clonotype. One junction end does not reproduce the germline sequence, and a read error may be involved. The chain uses TRBV7-9 and TRBJ2-3, with 9 positions matching TRBD1. The CDR3 covers 16 residues. CDR1 SEHNR and CDR2 FQNEAQ come from the germline V gene (reference sequence). CDR3 residues: CASSLRQGVSTDTRYF. The CDR3 DNA reads TGTGCCAGCAGCTTACGACAGGGGGTTAGCACAGATACGCGGTATTTT.

In this sample, this clonotype turned up a few times. V usage is TRBV27 and J usage is TRBJ1-5; D not certain. The CDR3 loop spans 12 amino acids. Germline CDR1 is MNHEY and CDR2 is SMNVEV (reference sequence). The V end lost 4 bases, the J end lost 5 bases, and 6 bases lay between the germline ends. The CDR3 DNA is TGTGCCAGCAGTTCGGGAGATCAGCCCCAGCATTTT. Protein: CASSSGDQPQHF.

This clonotype was detected only a few times. The rearrangement joins TRBV5-1 to TRBJ2-7, with TRBD2 matching 9 bases. The J call may be wrong; the DNA end is better matched by TRBJ2-1. The CDR3 spans 14 residues. Germline-derived CDR1 and CDR2 are SGHRS and YFSETQ. Here the CDR3 reads CASSPGTSNNEQFF. CDR3 coding DNA: TGCGCCAGCAGTCCCGGGACTAGCAACAATGAGCAGTTCTTC.

V is TRBV28 and J is TRBJ2-1; TRBD2 agrees at 10 bases. Per germline, CDR1 MDHEN and CDR2 SYDVKM. The ends lost 6 bases at V and 2 bases at J; junction bases unmatched: 7. CDR3 length: 16 amino acids. The CDR3 here is CASRLATSGAYNEQFF. For the CDR3, the DNA is TGTGCCAGCAGACTAGCCACTAGCGGGGCCTACAATGAGCAGTTCTTC.

The V call is TRBV28, the J call TRBJ2-5; TRBD1 is a possible D gene (5 bases). The CDR3 length is 14 residues. The germline V gene has CDR1 MDHEN and CDR2 SYDVKM. Trimming took off 5 bases at V and 5 bases at J, with 15 bases between the two ends. CDR3 nucleotides: TGTGCCAGCAGTGGTCAGGGTTCTTTGGAGACCCAGTACTTC. Protein: CASSGQGSLETQYF.

Comments on this clonotype: At one end the junction does not follow the germline gene, possibly because of a read error. This chain uses TRBV6-5 with TRBJ2-3; 8 positions match TRBD1. The length of the CDR3 is 13 residues. The germline gives CDR1 MNHEY, CDR2 SVGAGI. The CDR3 DNA sequence: TGTGCCAGCAGTTACTCGACGGGACAGGCCCAGAATTTT. Protein: CASSYSTGQAQNF.

This clonotype was counted a few times. The genes are TRBV29-1 and TRBJ2-6; a weak D match, TRBD1 (6 bases). V lost 5 bases, J lost 2 bases, and 10 bases lay in between. This CDR3 is built from 14 residues. CDR1 SQVTM and CDR2 ANQGSEA come from the germline V gene. CDR3 sequence: CSVLRGAGANVLTF. The DNA of the CDR3 is TGCAGCGTTCTCAGGGGCGCTGGGGCCAACGTCCTGACTTTC.

The chain has TRBV4-1 and TRBJ2-3; perhaps TRBD1 as D (5 bases). V dropped 3 bases and J dropped 4 bases, with 20 bases sitting between them. Germline V gene lookup returns CDR1 MGHRA and CDR2 YSYEKL. The CDR3 is 17 amino acids. CDR3 sequence (DNA): TGCGCCAGCAGCCATTTTTCGTCAGGGAAATTGTCAGATACGCAGTATTTT. Residues: CASSHFSSGKLSDTQYF.